A selection of T cell receptor beta chains follows, all from one sample in a study of T cells in Graves' hyperthyroidism and ophthalmopathy. Via MiXCR, TCRdb re-called the multiplex PCR reads, giving one row per CDR3 protein. The table lists around 280,000 distinct CDR3 sequences, roughly an eighth of them singletons, with 7.9% in the top ten. Sequences were obtained from blood. The receptors shown here come from a woman aged 35 to 49 with Graves' hyperthyroidism. Each CDR3 is given with its conserved first and last residue. D genes are given only for firm matches. Clone size is stated in some rows and not others, as once, few, many or a class when expanded.

clone size	V gene	D gene	J gene	CDR3 protein	CDR3 DNA
many	TRBV7-9	TRBD1	TRBJ2-7	CASSLERLDRGEQYF	TGTGCCAGCAGCTTAGAGAGACTAGACAGGGGGGAGCAGTACTTC
many	TRBV12-3/TRBV12-4	.	TRBJ1-2	CASSLRDLVDYGYTF	TGTGCCAGCAGTCTCCGGGACCTCGTGGACTATGGCTACACCTTC
many	TRBV28	TRBD1	TRBJ2-7	CASKNGLTGMDEQYF	TGTGCCAGCAAAAATGGGTTGACAGGGATGGACGAGCAGTACTTC
few	TRBV7-9	.	TRBJ1-4	CASSLYTGTNEKLFF	TGTGCCAGCAGCTTATACACTGGAACTAATGAAAAACTGTTTTTT
many	TRBV4-1	.	TRBJ2-7	CASSQDHPSYEQYF	TGCGCCAGCAGCCAAGATCACCCTAGTTACGAGCAGTACTTC
few	TRBV4-1	.	TRBJ2-1	CASSQPGVRSYNEQFF	TGCGCCAGCAGCCAACCCGGGGTGAGGAGCTACAATGAGCAGTTCTTC
many	TRBV5-1	.	TRBJ1-5	CASSLSGNNQPQHF	TGCGCCAGCAGCTTGTCCGGTAACAATCAGCCCCAGCATTTT
many	TRBV5-6	.	TRBJ1-2	CASSSGYGYTF	TGTGCCAGCAGCTCAGGGTATGGCTACACCTTC
many	TRBV12-3/TRBV12-4	.	TRBJ1-2	CASSLWAEGYTF	TGTGCCAGCAGTTTGTGGGCGGAAGGCTACACCTTC
many	TRBV2	.	TRBJ1-4	CASMQGRTNEKLFF	TGTGCCAGCATGCAGGGGCGAACTAATGAAAAACTGTTTTTT
.	TRBV7-9	TRBD1	TRBJ2-7	CASSSDRESPYEQYF	TGTGCCAGCAGCTCCGACAGGGAGAGTCCCTACGAGCAGTACTTC
many	TRBV2	.	TRBJ2-2	CASSLRRLTGELFF	TGTGCCAGCAGCCTTCGGAGACTTACCGGGGAGCTGTTTTTT
many	TRBV19	.	TRBJ1-1	CASNPGSVTEAFF	TGTGCCAGTAATCCAGGGTCCGTAACTGAAGCTTTCTTT
many	TRBV12-3/TRBV12-4	.	TRBJ2-7	CASFSRPRAAYEQYF	TGTGCCAGCTTCTCAAGGCCGCGGGCAGCCTACGAGCAGTACTTC
many	TRBV3-1	.	TRBJ1-6	CASSQGWRAPLHF	TGTGCCAGCAGCCAGGGGTGGAGGGCACCCCTCCACTTT
many	TRBV7-2	.	TRBJ2-3	CASRDSDTQYF	TGTGCCAGCAGGGATTCCGATACGCAGTATTTT
many	TRBV2	.	TRBJ2-1	CASRALVDEQFF	TGTGCCAGCAGGGCTTTAGTAGATGAGCAGTTCTTC
.	TRBV6-2/TRBV6-3	.	TRBJ1-1	CASSYVAGNTEAFF	TGTGCCAGCAGTTACGTCGCAGGGAACACTGAAGCTTTCTTT